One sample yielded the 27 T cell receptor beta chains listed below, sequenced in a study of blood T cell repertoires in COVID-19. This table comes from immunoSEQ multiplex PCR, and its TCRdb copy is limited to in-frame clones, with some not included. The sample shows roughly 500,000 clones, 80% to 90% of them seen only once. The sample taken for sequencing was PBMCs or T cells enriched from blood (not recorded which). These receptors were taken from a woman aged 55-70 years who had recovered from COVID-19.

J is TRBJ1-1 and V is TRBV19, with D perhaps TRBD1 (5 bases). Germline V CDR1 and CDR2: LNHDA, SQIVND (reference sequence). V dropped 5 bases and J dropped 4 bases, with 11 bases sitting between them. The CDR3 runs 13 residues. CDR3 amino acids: CASSFRGSTEAFF. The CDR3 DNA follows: TGTGCCAGTAGTTTCCGGGGGAGCACTGAAGCTTTCTTT.

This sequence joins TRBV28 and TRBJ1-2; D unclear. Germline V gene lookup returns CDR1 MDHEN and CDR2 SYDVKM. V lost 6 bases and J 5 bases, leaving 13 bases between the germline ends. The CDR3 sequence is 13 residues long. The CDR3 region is CASRRDSTYGYTF. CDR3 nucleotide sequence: TGTGCCAGCAGGAGGGATTCCACTTATGGCTACACCTTC.

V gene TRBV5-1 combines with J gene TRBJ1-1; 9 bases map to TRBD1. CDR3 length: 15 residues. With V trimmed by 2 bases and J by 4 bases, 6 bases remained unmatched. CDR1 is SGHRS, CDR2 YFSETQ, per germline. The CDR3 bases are TGCGCCAGCAGCTTAACAGGGGGCCCGACCACTGAAGCTTTCTTT. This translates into CASSLTGGPTTEAFF.

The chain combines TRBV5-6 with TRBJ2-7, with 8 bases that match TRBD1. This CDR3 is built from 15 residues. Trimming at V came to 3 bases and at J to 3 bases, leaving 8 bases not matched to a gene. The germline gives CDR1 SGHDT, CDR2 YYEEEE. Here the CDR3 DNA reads TGTGCCAGCAGCTCGGACAGGGAACCCTTCTACGAGCAGTACGTC. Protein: CASSSDREPFYEQYV.

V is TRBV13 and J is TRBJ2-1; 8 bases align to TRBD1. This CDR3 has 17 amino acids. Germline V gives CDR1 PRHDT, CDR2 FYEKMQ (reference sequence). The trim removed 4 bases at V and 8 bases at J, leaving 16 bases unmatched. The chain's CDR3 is CASSSNPRDRGWDEQFF. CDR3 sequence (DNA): TGTGCCAGCAGCTCTAACCCCCGTGACAGGGGATGGGATGAGCAGTTCTTC.

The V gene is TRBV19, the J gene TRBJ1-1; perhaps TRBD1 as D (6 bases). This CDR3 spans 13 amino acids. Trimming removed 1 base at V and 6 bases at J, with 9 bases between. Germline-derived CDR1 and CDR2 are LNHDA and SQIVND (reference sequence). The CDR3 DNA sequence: TGTGCCAGTAGTATAGTACAGGGTTCTGAAGCTTTCTTT. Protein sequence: CASSIVQGSEAFF.

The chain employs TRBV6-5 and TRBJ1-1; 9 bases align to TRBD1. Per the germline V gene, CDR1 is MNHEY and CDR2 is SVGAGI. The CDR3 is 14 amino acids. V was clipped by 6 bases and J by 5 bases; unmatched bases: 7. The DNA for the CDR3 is TGTGCCAGCAGACGACAGGGGGTGTGGACTGAAGCTTTCTTT. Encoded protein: CASRRQGVWTEAFF.

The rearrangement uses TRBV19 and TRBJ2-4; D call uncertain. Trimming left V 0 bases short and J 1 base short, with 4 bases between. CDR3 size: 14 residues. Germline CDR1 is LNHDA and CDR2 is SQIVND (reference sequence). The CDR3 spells CASSIDLAKNIQYF. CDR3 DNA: TGTGCCAGTAGTATAGATCTGGCCAAAAACATTCAGTACTTC. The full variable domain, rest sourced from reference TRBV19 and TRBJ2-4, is DGGITQSPKYLFRKEGQNVTLSCEQNLNHDAMYWYRQDPGQGLRLIYYSQIVNDFQKGDIAEGYSVSREKKESFPLTVTSAQKNPTAFYLCASSIDLAKNIQYFGAGTRLSVL.

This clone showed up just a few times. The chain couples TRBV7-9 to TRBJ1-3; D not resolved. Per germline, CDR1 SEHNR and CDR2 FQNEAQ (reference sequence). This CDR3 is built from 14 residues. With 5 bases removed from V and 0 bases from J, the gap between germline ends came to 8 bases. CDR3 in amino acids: CASSENYSGNTIYF. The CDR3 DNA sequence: TGTGCCAGCAGCGAGAATTACTCTGGAAACACCATATATTTT.

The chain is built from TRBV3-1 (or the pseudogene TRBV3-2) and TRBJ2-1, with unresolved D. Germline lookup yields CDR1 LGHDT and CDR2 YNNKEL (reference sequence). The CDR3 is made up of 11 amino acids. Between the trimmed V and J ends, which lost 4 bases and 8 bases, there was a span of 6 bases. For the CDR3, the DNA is TGTGCCAGCAGCCTGAGGTATGAGCAGTTCTTC. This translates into CASSLRYEQFF.

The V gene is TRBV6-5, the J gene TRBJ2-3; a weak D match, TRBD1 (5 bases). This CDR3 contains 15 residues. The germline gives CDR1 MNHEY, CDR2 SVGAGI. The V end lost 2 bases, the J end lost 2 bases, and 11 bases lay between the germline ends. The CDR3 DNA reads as TGTGCCAGCAGTTACAGGGGCAGAACCACAGATACGCAGTATTTT. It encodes CASSYRGRTTDTQYF.

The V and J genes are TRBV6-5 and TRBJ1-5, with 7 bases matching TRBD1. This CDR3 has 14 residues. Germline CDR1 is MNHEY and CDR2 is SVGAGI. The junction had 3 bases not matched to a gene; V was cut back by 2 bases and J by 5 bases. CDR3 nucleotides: TGTGCCAGCAGTTACAGGCAGGGGGATCAGCCCCAGCATTTT. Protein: CASSYRQGDQPQHF.

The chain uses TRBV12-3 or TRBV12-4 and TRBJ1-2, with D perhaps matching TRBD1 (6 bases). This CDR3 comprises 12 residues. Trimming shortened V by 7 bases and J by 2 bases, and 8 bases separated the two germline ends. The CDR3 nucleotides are TGTGCCAGCAAAACAGGGAACTATGGCTACACCTTC. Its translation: CASKTGNYGYTF.

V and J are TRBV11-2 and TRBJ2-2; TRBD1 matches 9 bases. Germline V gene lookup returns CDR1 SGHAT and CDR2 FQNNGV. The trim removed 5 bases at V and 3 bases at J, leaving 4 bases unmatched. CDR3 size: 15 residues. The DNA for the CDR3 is TGTGCCAGCAGCCCTGGACAGGGGTACACCGGGGAGCTGTTTTTT. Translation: CASSPGQGYTGELFF.

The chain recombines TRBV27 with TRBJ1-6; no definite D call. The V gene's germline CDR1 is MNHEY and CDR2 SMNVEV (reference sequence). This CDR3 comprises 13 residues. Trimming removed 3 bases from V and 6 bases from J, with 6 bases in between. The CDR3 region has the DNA TGTGCCAGCAGTTTCGGAGGTAATTCACCCCTCCACTTT. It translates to CASSFGGNSPLHF.

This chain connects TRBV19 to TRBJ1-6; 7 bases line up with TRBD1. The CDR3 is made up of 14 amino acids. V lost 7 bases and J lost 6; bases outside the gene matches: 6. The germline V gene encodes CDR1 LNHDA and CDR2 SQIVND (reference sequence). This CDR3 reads CASNRGPTNSPLHF. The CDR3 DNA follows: TGTGCCAGTAATAGGGGGCCGACTAATTCACCCCTCCACTTT.

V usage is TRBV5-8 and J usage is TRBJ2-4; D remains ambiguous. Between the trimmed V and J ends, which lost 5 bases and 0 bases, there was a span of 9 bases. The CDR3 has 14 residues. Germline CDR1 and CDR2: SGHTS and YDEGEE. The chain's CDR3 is CASRLAIAKNIQYF. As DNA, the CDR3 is TGTGCCAGCAGACTCGCAATAGCCAAAAACATTCAGTACTTC.

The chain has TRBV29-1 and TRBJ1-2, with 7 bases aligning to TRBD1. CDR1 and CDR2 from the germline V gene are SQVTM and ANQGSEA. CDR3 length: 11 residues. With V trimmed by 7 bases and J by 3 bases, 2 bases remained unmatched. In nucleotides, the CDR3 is TGCAGCGAGGGGGCTCACTATGGCTACACCTTC. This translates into CSEGAHYGYTF.

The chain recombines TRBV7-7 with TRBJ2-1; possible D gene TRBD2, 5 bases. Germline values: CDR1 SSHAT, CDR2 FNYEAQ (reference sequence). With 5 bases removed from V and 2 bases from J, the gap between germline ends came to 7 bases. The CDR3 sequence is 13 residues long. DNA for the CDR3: TGTGCCAGCAGCAGCGGTACCTACAATGAGCAGTTCTTC. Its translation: CASSSGTYNEQFF. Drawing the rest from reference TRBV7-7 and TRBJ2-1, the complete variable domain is GAGVSQSPRYKVTKRGQDVTLRCDPISSHATLYWYQQALGQGPEFLTYFNYEAQPDKSGLPSDRFSAERPEGSISTLTIQRTEQRDSAMYRCASSSGTYNEQFFGPGTRLTVL.

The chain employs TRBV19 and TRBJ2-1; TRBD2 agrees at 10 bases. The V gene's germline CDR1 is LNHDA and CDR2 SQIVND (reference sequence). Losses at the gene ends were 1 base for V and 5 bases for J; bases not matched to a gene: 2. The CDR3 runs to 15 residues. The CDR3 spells CASSIGLAGDNEQFF. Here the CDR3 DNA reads TGTGCCAGTAGTATAGGCCTAGCGGGGGACAATGAGCAGTTCTTC.

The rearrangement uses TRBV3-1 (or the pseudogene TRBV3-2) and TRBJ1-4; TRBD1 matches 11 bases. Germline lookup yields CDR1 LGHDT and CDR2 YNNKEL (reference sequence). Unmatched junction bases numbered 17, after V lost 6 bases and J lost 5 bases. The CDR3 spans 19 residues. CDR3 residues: CASSQWMEGQGGFNEKLFF. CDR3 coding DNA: TGTGCCAGCAGTCAATGGATGGAGGGACAGGGGGGATTCAATGAAAAACTGTTTTTT.

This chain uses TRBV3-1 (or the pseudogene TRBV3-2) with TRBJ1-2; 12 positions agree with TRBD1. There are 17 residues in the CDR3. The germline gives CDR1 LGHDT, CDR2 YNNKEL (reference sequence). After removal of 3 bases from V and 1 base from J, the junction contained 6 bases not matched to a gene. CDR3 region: CASSHSWDRGHNYGYTF. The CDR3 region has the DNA TGTGCCAGCAGCCATTCATGGGACAGGGGGCATAACTATGGCTACACCTTC.

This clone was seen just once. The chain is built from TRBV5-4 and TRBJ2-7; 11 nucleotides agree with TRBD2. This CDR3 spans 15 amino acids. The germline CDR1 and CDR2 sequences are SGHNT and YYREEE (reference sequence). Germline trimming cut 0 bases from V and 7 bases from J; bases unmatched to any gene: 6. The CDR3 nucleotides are TGTGCCAGCAGCTTGGACTCTAGCGGGGGGAATGAGCAGTACGTC. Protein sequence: CASSLDSSGGNEQYV.

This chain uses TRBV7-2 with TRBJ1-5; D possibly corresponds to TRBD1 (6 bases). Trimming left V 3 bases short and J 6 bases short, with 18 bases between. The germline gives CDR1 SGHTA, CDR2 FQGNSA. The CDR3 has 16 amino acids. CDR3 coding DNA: TGTGCCAGCAGCTTGGGGCGGACAGACGCGGGTCAGCCCCAGCATTTT. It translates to CASSLGRTDAGQPQHF.

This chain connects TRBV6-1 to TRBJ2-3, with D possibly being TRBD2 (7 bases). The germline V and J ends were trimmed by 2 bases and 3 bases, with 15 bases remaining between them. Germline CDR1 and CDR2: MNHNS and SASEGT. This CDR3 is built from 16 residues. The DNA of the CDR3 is TGTGCCAGCAGTGAACCTAGGGGGGGGACAACAGATACGCAGTATTTT. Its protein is CASSEPRGGTTDTQYF.

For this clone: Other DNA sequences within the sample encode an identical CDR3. CDR3: CASSQDLGNTIYF. In DNA form, the CDR3 reads TGTGCCAGCAGCCAAGATCTGGGAAACACCATATATTTT. The rearrangement joins TRBV3-1 (or the pseudogene TRBV3-2) to TRBJ1-3; D not certain. The CDR3 is 13 amino acids. The germline gives CDR1 LGHDT, CDR2 YNNKEL (reference sequence). V lost 0 bases, J lost 4 bases, and 4 bases lay in between.

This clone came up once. The CDR3: CASSEAGGLAYF. The CDR3 nucleotides read TGTGCCAGCAGTGAAGCGGGGGGATTGGCTTATTTT. The chain carries TRBV2 and TRBJ2-3; D might be TRBD2 (6 bases). The germline CDR1 and CDR2 sequences are SNHLY and FYNNEI. The CDR3 totals 12 residues. Deletions cut 0 bases from V and 15 bases from J, with 13 bases between.